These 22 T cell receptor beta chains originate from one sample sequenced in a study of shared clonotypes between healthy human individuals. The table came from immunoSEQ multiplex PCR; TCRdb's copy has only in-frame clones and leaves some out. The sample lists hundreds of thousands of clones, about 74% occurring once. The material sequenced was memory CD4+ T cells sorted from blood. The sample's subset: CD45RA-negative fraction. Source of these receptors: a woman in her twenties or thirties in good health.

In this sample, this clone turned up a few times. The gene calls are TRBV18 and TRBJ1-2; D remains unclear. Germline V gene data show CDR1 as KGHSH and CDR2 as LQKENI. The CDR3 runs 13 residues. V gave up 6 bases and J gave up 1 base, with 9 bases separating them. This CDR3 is CASSPEGNYGYTF. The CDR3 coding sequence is TGTGCCAGCTCCCCGGAGGGTAACTATGGCTACACCTTC. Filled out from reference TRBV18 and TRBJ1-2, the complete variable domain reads NAGVMQNPRHLVRRRGQEARLRCSPMKGHSHVYWYRQLPEEGLKFMVYLQKENIIDESGMPKERFSAEFPKEGPSILRIQQVVRGDSAAYFCASSPEGNYGYTFGSGTRLTVV.

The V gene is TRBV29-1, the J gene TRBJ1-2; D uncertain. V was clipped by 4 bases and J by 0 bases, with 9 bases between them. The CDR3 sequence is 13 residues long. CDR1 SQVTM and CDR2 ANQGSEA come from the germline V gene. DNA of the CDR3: TGCAGCGTTGCTCACAGATCTAACTATGGCTACACCTTC. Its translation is CSVAHRSNYGYTF.

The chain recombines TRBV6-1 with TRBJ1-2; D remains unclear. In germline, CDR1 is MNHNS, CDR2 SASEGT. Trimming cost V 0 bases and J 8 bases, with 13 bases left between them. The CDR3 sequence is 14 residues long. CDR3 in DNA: TGTGCCAGCAGTGAAGCTCAACACCGGAGCGGCTACACCTTC. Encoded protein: CASSEAQHRSGYTF.

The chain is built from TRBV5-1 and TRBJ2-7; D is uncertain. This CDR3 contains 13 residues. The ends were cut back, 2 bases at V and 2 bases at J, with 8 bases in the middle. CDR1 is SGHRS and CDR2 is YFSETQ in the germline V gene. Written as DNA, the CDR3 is TGCGCCAGCAGCTTTCTTGGGGCCTACGAGCAGTACTTC. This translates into CASSFLGAYEQYF.

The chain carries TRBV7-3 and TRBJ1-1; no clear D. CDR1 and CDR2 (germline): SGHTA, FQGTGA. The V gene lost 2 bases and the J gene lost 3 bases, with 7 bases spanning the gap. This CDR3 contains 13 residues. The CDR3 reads CASSLYLYTEAFF. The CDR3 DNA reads TGTGCCAGCAGCTTATATCTGTACACTGAAGCTTTCTTT.

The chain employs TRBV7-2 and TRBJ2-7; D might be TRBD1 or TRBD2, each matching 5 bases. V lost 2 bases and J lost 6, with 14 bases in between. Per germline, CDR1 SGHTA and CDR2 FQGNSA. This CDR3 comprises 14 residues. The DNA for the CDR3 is TGTGCCAGCAGCTTATCAGTGTCGGGGACCGAGCAGTACTTC. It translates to CASSLSVSGTEQYF.

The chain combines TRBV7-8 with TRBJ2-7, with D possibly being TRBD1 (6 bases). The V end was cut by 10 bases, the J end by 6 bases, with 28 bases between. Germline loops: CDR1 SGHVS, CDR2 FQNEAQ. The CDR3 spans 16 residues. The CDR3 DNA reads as TGTGCCACCCAGAACCACAACAGGGTTCTGCCTTCCGAGCAGTACTTC. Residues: CATQNHNRVLPSEQYF.

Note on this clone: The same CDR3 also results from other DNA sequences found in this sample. CDR3 bases: TGTGCCAGCAGCTTGGACCTGAACACTGAAGCTTTCTTT. It translates to CASSLDLNTEAFF. The genes are TRBV5-4 and TRBJ1-1; D remains unclear. Per germline, CDR1 SGHNT and CDR2 YYREEE (reference sequence). The length of the CDR3 is 13 residues. The V end lost 0 bases, the J end lost 0 bases, and 3 bases lay between the germline ends.

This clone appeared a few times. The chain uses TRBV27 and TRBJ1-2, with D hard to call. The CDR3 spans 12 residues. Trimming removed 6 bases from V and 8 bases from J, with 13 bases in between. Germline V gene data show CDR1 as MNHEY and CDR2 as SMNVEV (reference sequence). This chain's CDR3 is CASSTLTGGYTF. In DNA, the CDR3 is TGTGCCAGCAGCACTCTCACGGGGGGCTACACCTTC.

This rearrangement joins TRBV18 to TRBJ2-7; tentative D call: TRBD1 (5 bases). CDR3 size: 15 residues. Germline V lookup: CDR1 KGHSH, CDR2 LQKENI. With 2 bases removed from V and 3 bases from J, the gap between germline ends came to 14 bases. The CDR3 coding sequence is TGTGCCAGCTCACCAAGCTTGGTAGGGGACTACGAGCAGTACTTC. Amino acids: CASSPSLVGDYEQYF.

The CDR3 region is CASSQFYRAGYTF. The CDR3 DNA reads TGCGCCAGCAGTCAGTTTTACAGGGCTGGCTACACCTTC. J is TRBJ1-2 and V is TRBV23-1; perhaps TRBD1 as D (6 bases). TRBV23-1 is annotated as an ORF whose role is uncertain. The CDR3 consists of 13 residues. V was cut by 3 bases and J by 7 bases, with 12 bases left in between.

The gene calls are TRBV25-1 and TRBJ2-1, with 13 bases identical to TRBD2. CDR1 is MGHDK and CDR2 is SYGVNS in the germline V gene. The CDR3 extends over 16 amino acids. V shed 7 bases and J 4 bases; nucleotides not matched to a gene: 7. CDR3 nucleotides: TGTGCCAGCACTCAAACGGGACTAGCGGGGTACAATGAGCAGTTCTTC. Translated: CASTQTGLAGYNEQFF.

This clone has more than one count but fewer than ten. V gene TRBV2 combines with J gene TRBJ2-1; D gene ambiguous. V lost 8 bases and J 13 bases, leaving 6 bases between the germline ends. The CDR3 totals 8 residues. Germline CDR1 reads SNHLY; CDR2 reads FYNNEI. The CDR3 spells CASGNQFF. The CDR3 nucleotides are TGTGCCAGCGGGAACCAGTTCTTC.

As DNA, the CDR3 is TGTGCCAGCAGTTCCGGGACTATCTACGAGCAGTACTTC. As protein: CASSSGTIYEQYF. This sequence joins TRBV27 and TRBJ2-7; TRBD2 aligns across 7 bases. Trimming cost V 4 bases and J 3 bases; bases outside gene matches: 3. CDR1 is MNHEY and CDR2 is SMNVEV in the germline V gene (reference sequence). The CDR3 has 13 residues.

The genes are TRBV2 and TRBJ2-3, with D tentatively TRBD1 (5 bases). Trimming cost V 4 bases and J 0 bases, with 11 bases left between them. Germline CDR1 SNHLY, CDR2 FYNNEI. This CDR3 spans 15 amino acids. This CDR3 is CASSVDTSSTDTQYF. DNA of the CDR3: TGTGCCAGCAGTGTGGACACTTCTAGCACAGATACGCAGTATTTT.

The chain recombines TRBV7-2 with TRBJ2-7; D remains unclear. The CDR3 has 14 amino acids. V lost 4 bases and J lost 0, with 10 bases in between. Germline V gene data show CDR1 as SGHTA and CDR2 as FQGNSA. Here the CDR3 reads CASSSNDISYEQYF. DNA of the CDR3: TGTGCCAGCAGCTCAAACGACATCTCCTACGAGCAGTACTTC.

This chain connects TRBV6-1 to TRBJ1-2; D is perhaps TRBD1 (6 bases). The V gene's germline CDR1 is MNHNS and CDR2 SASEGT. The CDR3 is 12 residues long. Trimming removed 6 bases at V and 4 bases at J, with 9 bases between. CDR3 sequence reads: CASSQGIYGYTF. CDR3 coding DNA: TGTGCCAGCAGCCAGGGGATCTATGGCTACACCTTC.

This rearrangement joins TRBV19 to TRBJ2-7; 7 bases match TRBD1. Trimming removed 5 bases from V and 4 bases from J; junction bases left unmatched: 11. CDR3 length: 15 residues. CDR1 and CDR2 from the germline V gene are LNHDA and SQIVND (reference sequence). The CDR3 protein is CASSARAGTAYEQYF. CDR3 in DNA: TGTGCCAGTAGTGCTAGAGCCGGGACAGCATACGAGCAGTACTTC.

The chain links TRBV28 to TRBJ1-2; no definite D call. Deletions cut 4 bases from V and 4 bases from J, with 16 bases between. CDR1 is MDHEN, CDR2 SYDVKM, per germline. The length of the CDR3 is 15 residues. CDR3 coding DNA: TGTGCCAGCAGTTCACCTGGGGATGACGGCTATGGCTACACCTTC. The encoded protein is CASSSPGDDGYGYTF.

CDR3 region: CASSGDGGRDEAFF. The DNA for the CDR3 is TGTGCCAGCAGTGGAGACGGGGGGCGGGATGAAGCTTTCTTT. The rearrangement joins TRBV2 to TRBJ1-1; weak D call: TRBD1 (6 bases). Germline values: CDR1 SNHLY, CDR2 FYNNEI. This CDR3 region has 14 residues. With 4 bases removed from V and 7 bases from J, the gap between germline ends came to 16 bases.

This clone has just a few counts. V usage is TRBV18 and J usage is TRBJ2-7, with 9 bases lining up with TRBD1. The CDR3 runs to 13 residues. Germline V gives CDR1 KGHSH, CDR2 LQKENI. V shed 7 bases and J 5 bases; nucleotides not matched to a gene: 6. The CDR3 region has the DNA TGTGCCAGCTTGGCCGGGACAGGGAACGAGCAGTACTTC. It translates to CASLAGTGNEQYF.

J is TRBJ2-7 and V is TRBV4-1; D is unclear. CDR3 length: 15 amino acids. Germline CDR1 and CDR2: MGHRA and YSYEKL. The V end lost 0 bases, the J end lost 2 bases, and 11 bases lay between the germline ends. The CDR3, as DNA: TGCGCCAGCAGCCAAGATCCTAGATCGGCCTACGAGCAGTACTTC. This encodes CASSQDPRSAYEQYF.